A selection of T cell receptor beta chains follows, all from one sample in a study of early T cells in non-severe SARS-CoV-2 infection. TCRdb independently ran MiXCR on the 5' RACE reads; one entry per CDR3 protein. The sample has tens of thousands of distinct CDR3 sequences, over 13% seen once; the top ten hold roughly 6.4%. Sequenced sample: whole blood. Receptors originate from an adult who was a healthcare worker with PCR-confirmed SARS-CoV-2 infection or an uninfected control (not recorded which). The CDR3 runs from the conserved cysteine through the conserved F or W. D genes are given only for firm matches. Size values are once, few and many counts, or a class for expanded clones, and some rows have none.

CDR3: CASSQVGGSNTGELFF; DNA: TGTGCCAGCAGCCAAGTAGGGGGTTCGAACACCGGGGAGCTGTTTTTT; size: many; length: 16; V: TRBV14; D: NA; J: TRBJ2-2
CDR3: CASSQRDLQETQYF; DNA: TGTGCCAGCAGCCAGCGGGACCTGCAAGAGACCCAGTACTTC; size: many; length: 14; V: TRBV5-5; D: TRBD2; J: TRBJ2-5
CDR3: CSGAQWGGNEQFF; DNA: TGCAGTGGGGCACAGTGGGGTGGCAATGAGCAGTTCTTC; size: NA; length: 13; V: TRBV20-1; D: NA; J: TRBJ2-1
CDR3: CSAMGAPSSYNEQFF; DNA: TGCAGTGCCATGGGGGCACCTAGCTCCTACAATGAGCAGTTCTTC; size: few; length: 15; V: TRBV20-1; D: NA; J: TRBJ2-1
CDR3: CASSQELAGVEQFF; DNA: TGTGCCAGCAGCCAAGAACTAGCGGGAGTTGAGCAGTTCTTC; size: few; length: 14; V: TRBV3-1; D: TRBD2; J: TRBJ2-1
CDR3: CASSMTGTYNSPLHF; DNA: TGTGCCAGCAGCATGACCGGGACATATAATTCACCCCTCCACTTT; size: few; length: 15; V: TRBV5-5; D: NA; J: TRBJ1-6
CDR3: CASSRSTGNTGELFF; DNA: TGTGCCAGCAGCCGCTCGACAGGGAACACCGGGGAGCTGTTTTTT; size: many; length: 15; V: TRBV5-4; D: NA; J: TRBJ2-2
CDR3: CASSPGTEVEQYF; DNA: TGTGCCAGCAGTCCCGGGACAGAGGTCGAGCAGTACTTC; size: NA; length: 13; V: TRBV12-3/TRBV12-4; D: TRBD1; J: TRBJ2-7
CDR3: CASSRSLAGGVDEQFF; DNA: TGCGCCAGCAGCAGATCCCTAGCGGGAGGGGTTGATGAGCAGTTCTTC; size: many; length: 16; V: TRBV5-1; D: TRBD2; J: TRBJ2-1
CDR3: CASSEGRQPQHF; DNA: TGTGCCAGCAGTGAAGGAAGGCAGCCCCAGCATTTT; size: NA; length: 12; V: TRBV2; D: NA; J: TRBJ1-5
CDR3: CASSTVRTQYF; DNA: TGTGCCAGCAGCACTGTAAGGACCCAGTACTTC; size: NA; length: 11; V: TRBV7-9; D: NA; J: TRBJ2-5
CDR3: CASRWTGATEAFF; DNA: TGTGCCAGCAGATGGACAGGGGCCACTGAAGCTTTCTTT; size: NA; length: 13; V: TRBV6-6; D: TRBD1; J: TRBJ1-1
CDR3: CASSLAGLSNEQFF; DNA: TGCGCCAGCAGCTTGGCAGGGCTTTCCAATGAGCAGTTCTTC; size: few; length: 14; V: TRBV5-1; D: NA; J: TRBJ2-1
CDR3: CASSLARGSYNEQFF; DNA: TGTGCCAGCAGCTTAGCACGGGGGTCCTACAATGAGCAGTTCTTC; size: NA; length: 15; V: TRBV11-3; D: NA; J: TRBJ2-1
CDR3: CASSFSTVYEQYF; DNA: TGTGCCAGCAGTTTTTCGACAGTCTACGAGCAGTACTTC; size: NA; length: 13; V: TRBV12-3/TRBV12-4; D: NA; J: TRBJ2-7
CDR3: CASSPPYDYWTGAGELFF; DNA: TGTGCCAGCTCACCACCTTACGACTACTGGACAGGGGCCGGGGAGCTGTTTTTT; size: NA; length: 18; V: TRBV18; D: TRBD1; J: TRBJ2-2
CDR3: CASSVMTGNSPLHF; DNA: TGTGCCAGCAGCGTTATGACAGGGAATTCACCCCTCCACTTT; size: NA; length: 14; V: TRBV9; D: TRBD1; J: TRBJ1-6
CDR3: CASSLGAEYTGELFF; DNA: TGTGCCAGCAGCCTCGGAGCGGAGTACACCGGGGAGCTGTTTTTT; size: NA; length: 15; V: TRBV6-5; D: NA; J: TRBJ2-2
CDR3: CSARSPQAHEQYF; DNA: TGCAGTGCTAGATCCCCTCAGGCACACGAGCAGTACTTC; size: NA; length: 13; V: TRBV20-1; D: NA; J: TRBJ2-7
CDR3: CASSLSTVGYTF; DNA: TGTGCCAGCAGCCTATCTACGGTTGGCTACACCTTC; size: NA; length: 12; V: TRBV28; D: NA; J: TRBJ1-2
CDR3: CAWSVRGAGNQPQHF; DNA: TGTGCCTGGAGTGTGCGGGGGGCAGGAAATCAGCCCCAGCATTTT; size: few; length: 15; V: TRBV30; D: NA; J: TRBJ1-5
CDR3: CASSLNPPNYEQYF; DNA: TGTGCCAGCAGCTTAAACCCACCCAACTACGAGCAGTACTTC; size: NA; length: 14; V: TRBV7-2; D: NA; J: TRBJ2-7
CDR3: CASSSNRGGTEAFF; DNA: TGTGCCAGCAGTTCTAACAGGGGCGGCACTGAAGCTTTCTTT; size: once; length: 14; V: TRBV28; D: TRBD1; J: TRBJ1-1
CDR3: CASSQLFGPFLGTDTQYF; DNA: TGTGCCAGCAGCCAACTCTTTGGGCCCTTCCTGGGCACAGATACGCAGTATTTT; size: few; length: 18; V: TRBV3-1; D: NA; J: TRBJ2-3
CDR3: CASSSQGAANEKLFF; DNA: TGTGCCAGCAGCTCACAGGGGGCGGCTAATGAAAAACTGTTTTTT; size: NA; length: 15; V: TRBV9; D: TRBD1; J: TRBJ1-4
CDR3: CSARTPDRGNEQFF; DNA: TGCAGTGCTAGAACCCCGGACAGGGGCAATGAGCAGTTCTTC; size: NA; length: 14; V: TRBV20-1; D: TRBD1; J: TRBJ2-1
CDR3: CSALDWGNTIYF; DNA: TGCAGTGCCCTGGACTGGGGAAACACCATATATTTT; size: NA; length: 12; V: TRBV20-1; D: NA; J: TRBJ1-3
CDR3: CASSRAQSSYNEQFF; DNA: TGTGCCAGCAGTAGGGCGCAAAGCTCCTACAATGAGCAGTTCTTC; size: few; length: 15; V: TRBV14; D: NA; J: TRBJ2-1
CDR3: CASSEEQDQPQHF; DNA: TGTGCCAGCAGTGAAGAGCAGGATCAGCCCCAGCATTTT; size: NA; length: 13; V: TRBV2; D: NA; J: TRBJ1-5
CDR3: CASSAIGQGLGQETQYF; DNA: TGCGCCAGCAGTGCCATAGGACAGGGTCTGGGTCAAGAGACCCAGTACTTC; size: NA; length: 17; V: TRBV10-2; D: TRBD1; J: TRBJ2-5
CDR3: CASSLRPTADYEQYF; DNA: TGTGCCAGCAGTTTACGGCCGACAGCTGATTACGAGCAGTACTTC; size: few; length: 15; V: TRBV28; D: NA; J: TRBJ2-7
CDR3: CASSIDNSNTGELFF; DNA: TGTGCCAGCAGCATTGACAATTCGAACACCGGGGAGCTGTTTTTT; size: NA; length: 15; V: TRBV12-3/TRBV12-4; D: NA; J: TRBJ2-2
CDR3: CASSSRPTGYNEQFF; DNA: TGTGCCAGCAGTTCCCGCCCGACAGGGTACAATGAGCAGTTCTTC; size: NA; length: 15; V: TRBV12-3/TRBV12-4; D: TRBD1; J: TRBJ2-1
CDR3: CASSPTGDPSGEQFF; DNA: TGTGCCAGCAGCCCAACAGGAGATCCATCCGGTGAGCAGTTCTTC; size: NA; length: 15; V: TRBV11-2; D: NA; J: TRBJ2-1
CDR3: CASSFYLNTEAFF; DNA: TGTGCCAGCAGTTTCTATCTGAACACTGAAGCTTTCTTT; size: NA; length: 13; V: TRBV12-3/TRBV12-4; D: NA; J: TRBJ1-1
CDR3: CASSPPAPNTEAFF; DNA: TGTGCCAGCAGCCCCCCGGCTCCGAACACTGAAGCTTTCTTT; size: NA; length: 14; V: TRBV7-9; D: NA; J: TRBJ1-1
CDR3: CASRQASSYEQYF; DNA: TGTGCCAGCAGACAGGCCAGCTCCTACGAGCAGTACTTC; size: few; length: 13; V: TRBV12-3/TRBV12-4; D: NA; J: TRBJ2-7
CDR3: CASSYPHRGAGSNQPQHF; DNA: TGTGCCAGCAGTTACCCACATCGGGGGGCAGGGTCCAATCAGCCCCAGCATTTT; size: NA; length: 18; V: TRBV6-5; D: NA; J: TRBJ1-5
CDR3: CASSLQGAGTEAFF; DNA: TGTGCCAGCAGCTTACAGGGGGCAGGCACTGAAGCTTTCTTT; size: few; length: 14; V: TRBV7-9; D: TRBD1; J: TRBJ1-1
CDR3: CATTGGTSSGEQYF; DNA: TGTGCCACCACGGGAGGGACTAGCTCCGGCGAGCAGTACTTC; size: few; length: 14; V: TRBV6-5; D: TRBD2; J: TRBJ2-7
CDR3: CAWRLMNTEAFF; DNA: TGTGCCTGGAGGCTCATGAACACTGAAGCTTTCTTT; size: many; length: 12; V: TRBV30; D: NA; J: TRBJ1-1
CDR3: CASSAGTSGRSFF; DNA: TGTGCCAGCAGCGCGGGGACTAGCGGGAGGTCGTTCTTC; size: NA; length: 13; V: TRBV5-6; D: TRBD2; J: TRBJ2-1
CDR3: CASSLGGQENLYGYTF; DNA: TGTGCCAGCAGTTTAGGGGGACAGGAAAACCTCTATGGCTACACCTTC; size: NA; length: 16; V: TRBV27; D: TRBD1; J: TRBJ1-2
CDR3: CSARDLYSNQPQHF; DNA: TGCAGTGCTAGAGATCTCTATAGCAATCAGCCCCAGCATTTT; size: few; length: 14; V: TRBV20-1; D: NA; J: TRBJ1-5
CDR3: CASSWTGSPGDEQYF; DNA: TGCGCCAGCAGCTGGACCGGGTCCCCGGGGGACGAGCAGTACTTC; size: NA; length: 15; V: TRBV5-1; D: NA; J: TRBJ2-7
CDR3: CAWSYPDRGRSVGTEAFF; DNA: TGTGCCTGGAGCTACCCGGACAGGGGAAGGTCAGTGGGCACTGAAGCTTTCTTT; size: few; length: 18; V: TRBV30; D: TRBD1; J: TRBJ1-1
CDR3: CASSGFSGVRHPPYSNQPQHF; DNA: TGTGCCAGCAGTGGTTTCTCGGGCGTTCGCCACCCGCCGTATAGCAATCAGCCCCAGCATTTT; size: few; length: 21; V: TRBV25-1; D: NA; J: TRBJ1-5
CDR3: CASSPRLAQETQYF; DNA: TGTGCCAGCAGTCCCCGACTAGCGCAAGAGACCCAGTACTTC; size: many; length: 14; V: TRBV28; D: TRBD2; J: TRBJ2-5
CDR3: CASSLAGNSYNSPLHF; DNA: TGTGCCAGCAGCTTAGCAGGGAACTCCTATAATTCACCCCTCCACTTT; size: NA; length: 16; V: TRBV11-2; D: NA; J: TRBJ1-6
CDR3: CASSRLRGTQETQYF; DNA: TGCGCCAGCAGCCGCCTTCGGGGGACCCAAGAGACCCAGTACTTC; size: few; length: 15; V: TRBV5-1; D: NA; J: TRBJ2-5
CDR3: CASSQVDRGGDAEAFF; DNA: TGTGCCAGCAGCCAAGTTGACCGCGGGGGGGATGCTGAAGCTTTCTTT; size: NA; length: 16; V: TRBV3-1; D: NA; J: TRBJ1-1
CDR3: CSARLAGGRGSYEQYF; DNA: TGCAGTGCTAGACTAGCGGGAGGGAGGGGGTCCTACGAGCAGTACTTC; size: few; length: 16; V: TRBV20-1; D: TRBD2; J: TRBJ2-7
CDR3: CSVESDSNTEAFF; DNA: TGCAGCGTTGAATCGGATTCCAACACTGAAGCTTTCTTT; size: many; length: 13; V: TRBV29-1; D: NA; J: TRBJ1-1
CDR3: CASSRDSHHTDTQYF; DNA: TGTGCCAGCAGCCGAGACAGCCATCACACAGATACGCAGTATTTT; size: many; length: 15; V: TRBV14; D: NA; J: TRBJ2-3
CDR3: CASSLGTRLPNGYTF; DNA: TGTGCCAGCAGCTTAGGAACGCGGCTGCCAAATGGCTACACCTTC; size: NA; length: 15; V: TRBV7-9; D: NA; J: TRBJ1-2
CDR3: CASSWLTGDLTGELFF; DNA: TGTGCCAGCAGCTGGTTGACAGGGGACTTAACCGGGGAGCTGTTTTTT; size: NA; length: 16; V: TRBV7-8; D: TRBD1; J: TRBJ2-2
CDR3: CASSLVANGRETQYF; DNA: TGCGCCAGCAGCTTGGTTGCTAACGGGAGAGAGACCCAGTACTTC; size: NA; length: 15; V: TRBV5-1; D: NA; J: TRBJ2-5
CDR3: CANSYSNRGSRQYF; DNA: TGTGCCAACAGTTACTCGAACAGGGGATCGCGGCAGTACTTC; size: NA; length: 14; V: TRBV6-6; D: TRBD1; J: TRBJ2-7
CDR3: CASSLSGLAGGYEQYF; DNA: TGTGCCAGCAGTTTATCGGGACTAGCGGGAGGGTACGAGCAGTACTTC; size: few; length: 16; V: TRBV27; D: TRBD2; J: TRBJ2-7
CDR3: CASSYSRSSGNTIYF; DNA: TGTGCCAGCAGTTACTCGAGGAGCTCTGGAAACACCATATATTTT; size: NA; length: 15; V: TRBV6-5; D: NA; J: TRBJ1-3